Described below is a single T cell receptor (beta chain) sequence and its context. This record belongs to a study of shared clonotypes between healthy human individuals. The wider study: CD4 naive and CD4 memory each took three plates per donor, while CD8 naive took two and CD8 memory one.

The V segment lost 2 bases and the J segment 3 bases; nucleotides outside the gene matches: 2. Per germline, CDR1 SGHTA and CDR2 FQGNSA. There are 15 residues in the CDR3. The assay used deep level. This table comes from immunoSEQ multiplex PCR, and its TCRdb copy is limited to in-frame clones, with some not included. Altogether some 2.1 million clones are present, 93% being singletons, with the ten largest covering under 2%. Naive CD8 cells lacked CD45RO, underwent positive selection for CCR7 and left out terminally differentiated effector memory CD45RA+ cells. The sample consisted of naive CD8+ T cells from PBMCs. The TCR was taken from a young man in good health. Some clones in this sample may be carry-over from other donors' samples. This chain joins TRBV7-2 and TRBJ2-4; TRBD2 matches 9 bases. Here the CDR3 DNA reads TGTGCCAGCAGCTTATCGCGGGAGGGCAAAAACATTCAGTACTTC. Translating it yields CASSLSREGKNIQYF. Looking up the rest from reference TRBV7-2 and TRBJ2-4 gives the full variable domain: GAGVSQSPSNKVTEKGKDVELRCDPISGHTALYWYRQSLGQGLEFLIYFQGNSAPDKSGLPSDRFSAERTGGSVSTLTIQRTQQEDSAVYLCASSLSREGKNIQYFGAGTRLSVL.